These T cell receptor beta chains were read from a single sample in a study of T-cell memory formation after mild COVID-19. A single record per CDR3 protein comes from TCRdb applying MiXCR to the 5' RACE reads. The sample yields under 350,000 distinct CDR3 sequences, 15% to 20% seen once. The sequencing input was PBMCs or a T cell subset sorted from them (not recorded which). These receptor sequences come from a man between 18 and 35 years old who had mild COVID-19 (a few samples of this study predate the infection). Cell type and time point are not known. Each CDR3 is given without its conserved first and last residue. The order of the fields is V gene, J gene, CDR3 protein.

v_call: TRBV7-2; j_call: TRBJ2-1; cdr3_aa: ASSSVGAKYNEQF
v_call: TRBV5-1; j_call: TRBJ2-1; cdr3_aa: ASSSDRAYNEQF
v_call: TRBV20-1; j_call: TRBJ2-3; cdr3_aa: SARADRGRRTDTQY
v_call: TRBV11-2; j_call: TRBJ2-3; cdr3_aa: ASSLELAGSSTDTQY
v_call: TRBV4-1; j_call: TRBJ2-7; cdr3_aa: ASSLERYGGDEQY
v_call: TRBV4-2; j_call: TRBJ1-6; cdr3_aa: ASSQGQGENSPLH
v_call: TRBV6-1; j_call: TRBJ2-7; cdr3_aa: ASSDERGGRWSYEQY
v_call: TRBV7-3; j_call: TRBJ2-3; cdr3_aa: ASSPMGSGGPTDTQY
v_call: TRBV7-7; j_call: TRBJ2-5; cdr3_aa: ASSLNRLLAGYQETQY
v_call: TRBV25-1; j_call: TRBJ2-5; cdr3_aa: ASSLTPGYKETQY
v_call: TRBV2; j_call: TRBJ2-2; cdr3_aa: ASSRNGELF
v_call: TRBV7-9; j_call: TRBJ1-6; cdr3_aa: ASSEGQGVNSPLH
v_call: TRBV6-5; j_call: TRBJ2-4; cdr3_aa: ASRPGTGGGNIQY
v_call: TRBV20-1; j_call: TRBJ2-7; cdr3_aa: SASGTSGGLEQY
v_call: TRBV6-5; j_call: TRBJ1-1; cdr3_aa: ASSYRGAGTEAF
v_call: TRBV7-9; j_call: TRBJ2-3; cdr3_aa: ASSLAQGGGKDTQY
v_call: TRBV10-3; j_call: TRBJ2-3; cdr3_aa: AISESPSGDTDTQY
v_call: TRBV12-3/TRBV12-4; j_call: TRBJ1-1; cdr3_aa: ASSLAEGAEAF
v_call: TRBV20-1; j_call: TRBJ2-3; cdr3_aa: SATGGGRADTQY
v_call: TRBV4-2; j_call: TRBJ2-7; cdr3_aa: ASSHPPDRRSYEQY
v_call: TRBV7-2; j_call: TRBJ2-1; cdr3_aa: ASSPRLAGSGEQF
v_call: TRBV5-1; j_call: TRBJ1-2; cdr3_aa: ASSLDSYYGYT
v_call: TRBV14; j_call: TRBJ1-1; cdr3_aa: ASSRTWTEAF
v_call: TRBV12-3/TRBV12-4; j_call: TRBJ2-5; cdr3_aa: ASGGTGGMETQY
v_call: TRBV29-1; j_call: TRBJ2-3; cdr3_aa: SVGIGGRNTQY
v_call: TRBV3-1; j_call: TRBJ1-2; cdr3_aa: ASSQYRGSYGYT
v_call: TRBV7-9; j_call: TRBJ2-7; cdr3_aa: ASSPLQGSYEQY